One and the same sample provided the 19 T cell receptor beta chains below, sequenced in a study of cytomegalovirus exposure and HLA in healthy donors. Primers included in the PCR were 60 Vbeta and 13 Jbeta primers. Assay used: immunoSEQ multiplex PCR; TCRdb lists only in-frame clones, some missing. The sample has roughly 140,000 clones; more than 65% are singletons. The sample comprised PBMCs. These receptors were obtained from a woman aged 25 to 39 in good health and CMV-seronegative.

The chain links TRBV5-1 to TRBJ2-5; 7 nucleotides align to TRBD1. Germline V gene lookup returns CDR1 SGHRS and CDR2 YFSETQ. This CDR3 has 15 amino acids. V lost 0 bases, J lost 5 bases, and 7 bases stayed unmatched. CDR3 residues: CASSLERGRWETQYF. Here the CDR3 DNA reads TGCGCCAGCAGCTTGGAGAGGGGGCGCTGGGAGACCCAGTACTTC.

The chain is built from TRBV2 and TRBJ1-2, with no clear D. CDR1 is SNHLY, CDR2 FYNNEI, per germline. Trimming removed 2 bases at V and 8 bases at J, with 15 bases between. The CDR3 runs to 14 residues. CDR3 bases: TGTGCCAGCAGTGAATTGAGTAACTCGAAGGGCTACACCTTC. It yields the protein CASSELSNSKGYTF.

V usage is TRBV6-1 and J usage is TRBJ1-1; D is unclear. Trimming took 5 bases from V and 1 from J, leaving 14 bases between them. This CDR3 has 15 amino acids. The germline V gene encodes CDR1 MNHNS and CDR2 SASEGT. CDR3 residues: CASSPPTTGNTEAFF. Here the CDR3 DNA reads TGTGCCAGCAGTCCGCCGACAACCGGGAACACTGAAGCTTTCTTT.

The V gene is TRBV7-2, the J gene TRBJ2-1; TRBD2 agrees at 8 bases. The germline gives CDR1 SGHTA, CDR2 FQGNSA. This CDR3 contains 15 residues. With V trimmed by 5 bases and J by 0 bases, 3 bases remained unmatched. CDR3 DNA sequence: TGTGCCAGCAGCCGGGGGGGTAGCTCCTACAATGAGCAGTTCTTC. Protein product: CASSRGGSSYNEQFF.

The chain combines TRBV7-9 with TRBJ2-4; maybe TRBD1 (6 bases). Deletions cut 2 bases from V and 1 base from J, with 9 bases between. This CDR3 has 15 residues. The germline V gene encodes CDR1 SEHNR and CDR2 FQNEAQ (reference sequence). This chain's CDR3 is CASSLTQGAKNIQYF. DNA of the CDR3: TGTGCCAGCAGCTTAACCCAGGGGGCCAAAAACATTCAGTACTTC.

A word on this clone: One end of the junction does not line up with germline, which may come from a read error. This sequence joins TRBV7-7 and TRBJ2-5, with TRBD1 matching over 7 bases. The CDR3 covers 15 residues. Germline V lookup: CDR1 SSHAT, CDR2 FNYEAQ (reference sequence). The DNA of the CDR3 is TGTGCTAGCAGCCTGGGACAGCCAGCCGGAGAGACCCAGTACTTC. It translates to CASSLGQPAGETQYF.

This clone appeared a few times. The chain carries TRBV28 and TRBJ1-6, with TRBD1 identical over 8 bases. J was trimmed by 9 bases and V by 6 bases; bases with no gene match: 7. Germline V gene data show CDR1 as MDHEN and CDR2 as SYDVKM. The CDR3 consists of 14 residues. Here the CDR3 DNA reads TGTGCCAGCAGAAAGACAGGGGCGACTTCACCCCTCCACTTT. It codes for CASRKTGATSPLHF.

This chain joins TRBV5-1 and TRBJ2-4, with D possibly being TRBD2 (5 bases). Trimming took 0 bases from V and 8 from J, leaving 6 bases between them. The germline V gene encodes CDR1 SGHRS and CDR2 YFSETQ. The CDR3 extends over 12 amino acids. CDR3 sequence (DNA): TGCGCCAGCAGCTTGGAGGAGGACATTCAGTACTTC. Protein sequence: CASSLEEDIQYF.

The gene calls are TRBV6-1 and TRBJ2-3; 8 positions match TRBD2. Germline CDR1 and CDR2: MNHNS and SASEGT. The CDR3 is 15 residues long. The V and J ends lost 6 bases and 6 bases, in that order; junction bases with no gene match: 11. The CDR3 region has the DNA TGTGCCAGCAGCTCACAGGTGTCGGGGGGGGATACGCAGTATTTT. Translated: CASSSQVSGGDTQYF.

The chain recombines TRBV4-1 with TRBJ2-3; 9 bases map to TRBD2. CDR1 and CDR2 (germline): MGHRA, YSYEKL. The trim removed 2 bases at V and 0 bases at J, leaving 0 bases unmatched. The CDR3 covers 15 residues. The CDR3 DNA reads TGCGCCAGCAGCCAAACTAGCGGGAGCACAGATACGCAGTATTTT. Translation gives CASSQTSGSTDTQYF.

As concerns this clone: This CDR3 is missing its conserved last phenylalanine or tryptophan, likely due to a read error. The limits of the CDR3 on the DNA are not certain, so only TCRdb's listed CDR3 is given. V is TRBV2 and J is TRBJ1-6; TRBD1, as called in the table, went unchecked against the DNA. CDR1 is SNHLY and CDR2 is FYNNEI in the germline V gene. The CDR3 totals 13 residues, both ends included. The CDR3: CASSEEQAARLLS.

V and J are TRBV27 and TRBJ2-7; TRBD2 matches at 12 bases. Germline CDR1 MNHEY, CDR2 SMNVEV (reference sequence). V gave up 3 bases and J gave up 3 bases; unmatched junction bases: 6. CDR3 size: 16 residues. The CDR3 protein is CASSFLTSGGLYEQYV. The CDR3 nucleotides are TGTGCCAGCAGTTTCCTGACTAGCGGGGGCCTCTACGAGCAGTACGTC.

This chain uses TRBV7-6 with TRBJ1-3, with D possibly TRBD1 on 5 matching bases. Trimming took off 0 bases at V and 0 bases at J, with 6 bases between the two ends. This CDR3 comprises 15 residues. Germline assignment: CDR1 SGHVS and CDR2 FNYEAQ. CDR3 sequence (DNA): TGTGCCAGCAGCTTAGCGCAGGGCTCTGGAAACACCATATATTTT. Translation: CASSLAQGSGNTIYF.

This chain joins TRBV9 and TRBJ1-1, with 7 positions matching TRBD1. Germline CDR1 SGDLS, CDR2 YYNGEE. This CDR3 contains 14 residues. J was trimmed by 2 bases and V by 2 bases; bases with no gene match: 3. The CDR3 region has the DNA TGTGCCAGCAGCGTTTGGGACAGAAACACTGAAGCTTTCTTT. It codes for CASSVWDRNTEAFF.

V is TRBV4-1 and J is TRBJ1-4, with a possible D match to TRBD1 (6 bases). Germline V CDR1 and CDR2: MGHRA, YSYEKL. This CDR3 contains 14 residues. V lost 4 bases and J 6 bases, leaving 12 bases between the germline ends. The CDR3 nucleotides are TGCGCCAGCAGCCCAGGGGTCACGGATGAAAAACTGTTTTTT. Protein product: CASSPGVTDEKLFF.

The rearrangement uses TRBV7-3 and TRBJ2-3; no clear D. V lost 5 bases to trimming and J lost 5 bases, with 8 bases between them. The CDR3 has 12 residues. Germline CDR1 and CDR2: SGHTA and FQGTGA. CDR3 DNA sequence: TGTGCCAGCAGCGCAAACGGAGATACGCAGTATTTT. It translates to CASSANGDTQYF.

V usage is TRBV11-2 and J usage is TRBJ1-3, with D uncertain. The CDR3 covers 14 residues. Germline CDR1 SGHAT, CDR2 FQNNGV. V was trimmed by 6 bases and J by 4 bases, leaving 13 bases between them. DNA for the CDR3: TGTGCCAGCAGGTCTCTATCAGCGGGAAACACCATATATTTT. Amino acid sequence: CASRSLSAGNTIYF.

This clone showed up just a few times. The chain carries TRBV7-3 and TRBJ2-2; D call uncertain. Trimming cost V 6 bases and J 4 bases, with 12 bases left between them. Germline CDR1 SGHTA, CDR2 FQGTGA. The CDR3 covers 14 residues. CDR3 DNA: TGTGCCAGCAGGGGTATAGCTCCCACCGGGGAGCTGTTTTTT. It codes for CASRGIAPTGELFF.

The chain is built from TRBV2 and TRBJ1-5; TRBD1 agrees at 7 bases. Trimming took 6 bases from V and 7 from J; bases not matched to a gene: 12. This CDR3 spans 15 amino acids. Germline assignment: CDR1 SNHLY and CDR2 FYNNEI. CDR3 sequence (DNA): TGTGCCAGCAGGGGGGAGACAGGGTCGAAGCAGCCCCAGCATTTT. Protein sequence: CASRGETGSKQPQHF.